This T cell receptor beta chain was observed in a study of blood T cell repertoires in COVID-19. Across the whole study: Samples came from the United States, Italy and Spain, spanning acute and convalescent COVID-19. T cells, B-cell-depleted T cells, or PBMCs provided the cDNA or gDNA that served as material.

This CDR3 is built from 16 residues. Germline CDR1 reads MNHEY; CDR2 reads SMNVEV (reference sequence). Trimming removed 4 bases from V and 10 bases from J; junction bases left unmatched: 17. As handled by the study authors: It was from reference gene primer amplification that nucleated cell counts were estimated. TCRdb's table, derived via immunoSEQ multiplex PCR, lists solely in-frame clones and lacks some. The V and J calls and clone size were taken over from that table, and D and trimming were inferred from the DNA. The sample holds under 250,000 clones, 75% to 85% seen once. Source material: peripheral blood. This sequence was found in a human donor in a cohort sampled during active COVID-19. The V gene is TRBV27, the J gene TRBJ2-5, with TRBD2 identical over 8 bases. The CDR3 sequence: CASSSWTSPQKGNQYF. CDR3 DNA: TGTGCCAGCAGTTCCTGGACTAGCCCGCAAAAGGGGAACCAGTACTTC.